What follows are 6 T cell receptor beta chains derived from one specimen sequenced in a study of spatial heterogeneity in lung cancer. Sample time point: sample taken at primary tumor resection. No cells were sorted before sequencing. The whole RNA sequenced was extracted from tumor, nontumor lung or frozen PBMC. A single record per CDR3 protein comes from TCRdb applying MiXCR to the 5' RACE reads. The sample includes roughly 54,000 distinct CDR3 sequences, about 7.6% seen only once; the top ten take about 13%. Material: PBMCs, obtained at surgery. The receptors come from a female donor with early-stage non-small cell lung cancer.

In this sample, this clonotype turned up a few times. The V call is TRBV5-4, the J call TRBJ2-1; tentatively, D is TRBD2 (6 bases). This CDR3 has 18 residues. Trimming took off 0 bases at V and 6 bases at J, with 22 bases between the two ends. Germline loops: CDR1 SGHNT, CDR2 YYREEE (reference sequence). The CDR3 nucleotides are TGTGCCAGCAGCTTGGTTGGGCAGGGACTCATCTCGGCCAATGAGCAGTTCTTC. It encodes CASSLVGQGLISANEQFF.

This clonotype occurred many times. The gene calls are TRBV13 and TRBJ1-1; no clear D. CDR1 and CDR2 (germline): PRHDT, FYEKMQ (reference sequence). V was pared by 1 base and J by 1 base, with 10 bases between. The CDR3 spans 15 residues. In nucleotides, the CDR3 is TGTGCCAGCAGCTTAGAAGGAGGACCGAACACTGAAGCTTTCTTT. It codes for CASSLEGGPNTEAFF.

The chain recombines TRBV7-2 with TRBJ2-5; D is unresolved. Germline CDR1 reads SGHTA; CDR2 reads FQGNSA. The CDR3 runs to 14 residues. V was trimmed by 1 base and J by 2 bases, leaving 8 bases between them. The CDR3 spells CASSLEVRQETQYF. As DNA, the CDR3 is TGTGCCAGCAGCTTAGAGGTTAGGCAAGAGACCCAGTACTTC.

A few counts support this clonotype. V usage is TRBV5-1 and J usage is TRBJ1-1; TRBD1 might be the D (5 bases). This CDR3 is 14 amino acids long. Germline assignment: CDR1 SGHRS and CDR2 YFSETQ. V was clipped by 3 bases and J by 5 bases, with 14 bases between them. CDR3: CASSYGSRGTEAFF. CDR3 bases: TGCGCCAGCAGCTACGGGTCCCGGGGGACTGAAGCTTTCTTT.

The chain joins TRBV20-1 to TRBJ2-2; 11 bases are shared with TRBD2. The germline gives CDR1 DFQATT, CDR2 SNEGSKA (reference sequence). The V gene end was trimmed by 5 bases and the J gene end by 0 bases; junction bases not matched to a gene: 5. This CDR3 region has 16 residues. CDR3 amino acids: CSAPIAGGPNTGELFF. CDR3 nucleotides: TGCAGTGCTCCAATAGCGGGGGGGCCGAACACCGGGGAGCTGTTTTTT.

This chain joins TRBV7-9 and TRBJ1-3; unclear D gene. The CDR3 is 15 residues long. The V end was cut by 4 bases, the J end by 1 base, with 11 bases between. Germline loops: CDR1 SEHNR, CDR2 FQNEAQ (reference sequence). The CDR3 region is CASSSGPGSGNTIYF. Written as DNA, the CDR3 is TGTGCCAGCAGCTCCGGACCGGGGTCTGGAAACACCATATATTTT.